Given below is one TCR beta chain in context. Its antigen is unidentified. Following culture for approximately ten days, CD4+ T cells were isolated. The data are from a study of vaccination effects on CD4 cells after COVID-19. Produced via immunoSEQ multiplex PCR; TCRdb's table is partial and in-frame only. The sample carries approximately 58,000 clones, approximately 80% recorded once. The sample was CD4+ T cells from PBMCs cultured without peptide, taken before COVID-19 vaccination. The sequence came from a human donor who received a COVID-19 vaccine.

CDR3 amino acids: CASRLTANTEAFF. The CDR3 coding sequence is TGTGCCAGCAGGTTGACAGCGAACACTGAAGCTTTCTTT. The chain uses TRBV12-3 or TRBV12-4 and TRBJ1-1; perhaps TRBD1 as D (5 bases). Deletions cut 6 bases from V and 1 base from J, with 9 bases between. CDR3 length: 13 residues.